This T cell receptor beta chain was sequenced in a study of lymphopenia after photon versus proton radiotherapy. TCRdb's copy holds only in-frame clones and misses some; the assay was immunoSEQ multiplex PCR. The table lists about 70,000 clones, more than 75% of them singletons. General study findings and limits: Under photons, naive T cells and diversity fell while effector/memory populations rose. Post-nadir diversity loss with photons came from oligoclonal expansion, particularly CD8+ Temra cells. In patients who died, overall survival fell as post-nadir TCR diversity dropped more. Survival link was tested only in deceased patients; proton benefit remains a possibility.

Note on this clone: Its antigen remains unknown.

The receptor was isolated from a man older than 75 with esophageal cancer. This specimen consisted of peripheral blood, obtained from a patient treated with proton-based radiotherapy.

CDR3 DNA: TGTGCTAGTGGTGTCACTAGCGGAACGAACACCGGGGAGCTGTTTTTT. It is translated as CASGVTSGTNTGELFF. The chain uses TRBV12-5 and TRBJ2-2, with 8 bases that match TRBD2. The CDR3 runs 16 residues. J was trimmed by 0 bases and V by 5 bases; bases with no gene match: 5. The V gene's germline CDR1 is LGHNT and CDR2 FRNRAP.